The source of this T cell receptor beta chain is a study of Ad26.COV2.S vaccination and SARS-CoV-2 variants. Study overall: COV1001, an Ad26.COV2.S trial, supplied this vaccine-arm donor.

Treatment noted: around 19 received Ad26.COV2.S at low or high dose, single or two shots; about 5 received placebo; per-sample allocation not given. Day 63 following the first vaccine or placebo injection was when the samples were taken. Vaccination used an Ad26 vector expressing Wuhan-strain SARS-CoV-2 spike. The CDR3 is 15 residues long. CDR1 is KGHDR, CDR2 SFDVKD, per germline. With V trimmed by 4 bases and J by 1 base, 4 bases remained unmatched. Measured with immunoSEQ multiplex PCR; TCRdb has only the in-frame clones, and not every one. This table has 300,000 to 350,000 clones, roughly 80% appearing once.

The rearrangement links TRBV24-1 to TRBJ1-1, with 8 bases fitting TRBD1. Specimen: peripheral blood, collected in a trial of Ad26.COV2.S vaccine versus placebo. This receptor was taken from a person aged 18 to 59 who received the Ad26.COV2.S COVID-19 vaccine or a placebo. This CDR3 is CATSDHRGGNTEAFF. The CDR3 bases are TGTGCCACCAGTGACCACAGGGGGGGGAACACTGAAGCTTTCTTT.